Below, one TCR beta chain is given with its context. Its cognate antigen is unknown. Trimming took off 7 bases at V and 8 bases at J, with 11 bases between the two ends. The CDR3 contains 11 residues. Germline V gene lookup returns CDR1 SGHTA and CDR2 FQGTGA. The sample originates from a study of shared clonotypes between healthy human individuals. Study context: Each donor contributed plates that comprised three CD4 naive, three CD4 memory, two CD8 naive and one CD8 memory.

Recent vaccinations or acute infections were absent in the healthy HIV-negative adult donors. For every subset, genomic DNA was evenly distributed across several immunoSEQ plates. Here immunoSEQ multiplex PCR was the method, and the copy in TCRdb shows in-frame clones only, minus some. The profile shows 2 million to 3 million clones, 80% to 95% of them singletons. Findings of the study overall: For sorted subsets, rarefaction showed incomplete sequencing despite large depth.

This receptor was obtained from a man younger than 35 in good health. Some clones in this sample may be carry-over from other donors' samples. This sequence joins TRBV7-3 and TRBJ1-2; D is unresolved. Material: naive CD4+ T cells from PBMCs. Subset of the sample: CD45RA+ positively selected. This CDR3 is CASTSFIGYTF. The DNA for the CDR3 is TGTGCCAGCACCTCGTTCATAGGCTACACCTTC.